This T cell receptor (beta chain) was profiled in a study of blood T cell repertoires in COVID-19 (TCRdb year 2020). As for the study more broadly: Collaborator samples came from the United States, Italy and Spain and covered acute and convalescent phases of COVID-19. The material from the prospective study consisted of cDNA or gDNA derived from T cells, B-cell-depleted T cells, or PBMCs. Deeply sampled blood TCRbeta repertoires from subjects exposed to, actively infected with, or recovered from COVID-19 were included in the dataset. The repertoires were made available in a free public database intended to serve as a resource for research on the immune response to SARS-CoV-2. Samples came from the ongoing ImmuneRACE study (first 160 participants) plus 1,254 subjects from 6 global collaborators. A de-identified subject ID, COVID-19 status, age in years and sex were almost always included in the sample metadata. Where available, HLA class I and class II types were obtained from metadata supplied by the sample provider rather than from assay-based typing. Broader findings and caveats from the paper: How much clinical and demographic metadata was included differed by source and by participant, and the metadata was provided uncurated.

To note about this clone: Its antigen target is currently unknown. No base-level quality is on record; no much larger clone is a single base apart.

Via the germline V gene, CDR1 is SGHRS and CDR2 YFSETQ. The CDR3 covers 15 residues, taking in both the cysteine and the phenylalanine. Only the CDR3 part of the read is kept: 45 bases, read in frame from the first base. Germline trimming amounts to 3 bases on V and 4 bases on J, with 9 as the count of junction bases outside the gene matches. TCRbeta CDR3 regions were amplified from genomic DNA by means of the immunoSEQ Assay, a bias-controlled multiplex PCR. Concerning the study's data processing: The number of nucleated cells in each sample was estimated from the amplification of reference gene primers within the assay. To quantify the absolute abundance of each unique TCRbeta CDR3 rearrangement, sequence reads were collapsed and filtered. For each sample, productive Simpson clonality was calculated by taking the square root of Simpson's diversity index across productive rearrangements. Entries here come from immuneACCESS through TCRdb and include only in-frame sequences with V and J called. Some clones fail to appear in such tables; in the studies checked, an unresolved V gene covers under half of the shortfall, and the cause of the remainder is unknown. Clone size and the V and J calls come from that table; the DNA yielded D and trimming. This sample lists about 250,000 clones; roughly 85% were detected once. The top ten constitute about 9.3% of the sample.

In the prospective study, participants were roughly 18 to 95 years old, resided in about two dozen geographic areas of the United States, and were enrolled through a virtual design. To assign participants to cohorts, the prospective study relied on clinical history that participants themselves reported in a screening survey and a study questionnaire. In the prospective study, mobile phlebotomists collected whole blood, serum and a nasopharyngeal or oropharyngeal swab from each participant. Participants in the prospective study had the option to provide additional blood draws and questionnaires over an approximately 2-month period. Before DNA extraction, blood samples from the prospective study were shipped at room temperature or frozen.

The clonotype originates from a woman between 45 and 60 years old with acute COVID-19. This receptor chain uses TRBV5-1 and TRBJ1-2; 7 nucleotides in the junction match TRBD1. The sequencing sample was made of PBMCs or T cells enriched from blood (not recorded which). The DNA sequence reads TGCGCCAGCAGCTGGGACGACAGGGTTACCTATGGCTACACCTTC. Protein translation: CASSWDDRVTYGYTF.